The 15 T cell receptor beta chains given below trace back to one sample, sequenced in a study of human T cells and chemical hapten exposure (dated by TCRdb to the early 2020s). The time point tag for this specimen amounts to: patch test 1, 2 weeks after DPC sensitization. The treatment or condition label corresponds to: therapeutic diphenylcyclopropenone sensitization with weekly scalp DPC. Library construction relied on RACE. For sequencing, a NextSeq 500 was employed. The public reads were run again by TCRdb, first through fastp at Q25 and then through MiXCR, and only productive beta chains were kept. Rows matching on CDR3 protein sequence are summarized as one entry with the most common DNA and genes. The sample table holds under 200,000 distinct CDR3 sequences, of which about 14% were seen once. Of the sample, 1.7% falls within the top ten clones. Sample: whole blood, taken in connection with sensitization to the hapten diphenylcyclopropenone (DPC). The origin of the receptors is a woman between 25 and 40 years old with alopecia areata. Some clones in this sample may be carry-over from other donors' samples.

DNA of the CDR3: TGCAGCGTGGGACAGGATATCACTGAAGCTTTCTTT. It is translated as CSVGQDITEAFF. The chain carries TRBV29-1 and TRBJ1-1; 8 nucleotides agree with TRBD1. The CDR3 is made up of 12 amino acids. Germline CDR1 reads SQVTM; CDR2 reads ANQGSEA. With V trimmed by 6 bases and J by 4 bases, 4 bases remained unmatched.

This chain connects TRBV20-1 to TRBJ2-3, with 9 bases matching TRBD2. J was trimmed by 6 bases and V by 7 bases; bases with no gene match: 11. This CDR3 has 14 amino acids. The germline CDR1 and CDR2 sequences are DFQATT and SNEGSKA (reference sequence). CDR3 nucleotides: TGCAGTGTAGGGCGGGCTAGCGGGACCGATACGCAGTATTTT. Protein sequence: CSVGRASGTDTQYF.

This chain uses TRBV3-1 with TRBJ2-1; D perhaps matches TRBD2 (6 bases). This CDR3 has 16 amino acids. Germline V gene lookup returns CDR1 LGHDT and CDR2 YNNKEL (reference sequence). V was clipped by 1 base and J by 0 bases, with 10 bases between them. In nucleotides, the CDR3 is TGTGCCAGCAGCCAAGGGTGGAGGGTCTCCTACAATGAGCAGTTCTTC. Translation: CASSQGWRVSYNEQFF.

This clonotype occurred a few times. The CDR3 sequence: CASSEGTGRYQPQHF. The CDR3 DNA reads TGTGCCAGCAGCGAGGGGACAGGCAGGTATCAGCCCCAGCATTTT. This chain uses TRBV12-3 or TRBV12-4 with TRBJ1-5, with TRBD1 identical over 8 bases. V lost 6 bases, J lost 5 bases, and 9 bases stayed unmatched. The CDR3 sequence is 15 residues long.

This clonotype has a count of ten or more. The chain has TRBV5-5 and TRBJ1-1; D is uncertain. Germline CDR1 is SGHKS and CDR2 is YYEKEE (reference sequence). The CDR3 contains 13 residues. Trimming removed 4 bases at V and 4 bases at J, with 11 bases between. The CDR3 coding sequence is TGTGCCAGCAGCCCTGCGTGGGGCACTGAAGCTTTCTTT. The encoded protein is CASSPAWGTEAFF.

This clonotype turned up a few times. The V gene is TRBV28, the J gene TRBJ2-5; maybe TRBD1 (6 bases). Germline values: CDR1 MDHEN, CDR2 SYDVKM. The length of the CDR3 is 16 residues. V dropped 4 bases and J dropped 2 bases, with 17 bases sitting between them. The CDR3 is CASSSSDRPLQETQYF. CDR3 coding DNA: TGTGCCAGCAGTTCCAGCGACAGGCCCCTACAAGAGACCCAGTACTTC.

The genes are TRBV9 and TRBJ2-1, with D tentatively TRBD2 (6 bases). Germline CDR1 reads SGDLS; CDR2 reads YYNGEE. This CDR3 spans 15 amino acids. Trimming took off 0 bases at V and 3 bases at J, with 10 bases between the two ends. The CDR3 region is CASSVGIADYNEQFF. The CDR3 nucleotides read TGTGCCAGCAGCGTAGGAATAGCGGACTACAATGAGCAGTTCTTC.

The chain uses TRBV12-3 or TRBV12-4 and TRBJ1-3, with unresolved D. The CDR3 runs 13 residues. Trimming took 3 bases from V and 9 from J, leaving 12 bases between them. For the CDR3, the DNA is TGTGCCAGCAGTTTTGTTACTGCCGGCACCATATATTTT. Amino acid sequence: CASSFVTAGTIYF.

This clonotype was recorded at least ten times. This sequence joins TRBV9 and TRBJ1-6; no reliable D call. The CDR3 extends over 13 amino acids. Between the trimmed V and J ends, which lost 3 bases and 8 bases, there was a span of 9 bases. Germline V lookup: CDR1 SGDLS, CDR2 YYNGEE. CDR3 sequence (DNA): TGTGCCAGCAGCGGAGCCTCTTATTCACCCCTCCACTTT. Its translation is CASSGASYSPLHF.

This clonotype was recorded a few times. The chain joins TRBV30 to TRBJ2-7; D gene ambiguous. CDR1 and CDR2 (germline): GTSNPN, SVGIG (reference sequence). The CDR3 is 12 residues long. Deletions cut 3 bases from V and 2 bases from J, with 8 bases between. Here the CDR3 reads CAWRSYPYEQYF. The CDR3 DNA reads as TGTGCCTGGAGGTCTTATCCCTACGAGCAGTACTTC.

The chain uses TRBV7-7 and TRBJ2-7; unclear D gene. This CDR3 spans 14 amino acids. CDR1 is SSHAT and CDR2 is FNYEAQ in the germline V gene (reference sequence). This CDR3 reads CASPPWQTHYEQYF. The CDR3 DNA reads as TGTGCTAGCCCACCGTGGCAGACCCACTACGAGCAGTACTTC.

This clonotype showed up just a few times. This chain uses TRBV3-1 with TRBJ2-7; maybe TRBD1 (5 bases). The V gene lost 1 base and the J gene lost 6 bases, with 16 bases spanning the gap. The germline V gene has CDR1 LGHDT and CDR2 YNNKEL (reference sequence). The CDR3 totals 15 residues. The CDR3 loop reads CASSQAPLGVGEQYF. The CDR3 DNA follows: TGTGCCAGCAGCCAAGCCCCCCTAGGGGTGGGCGAGCAGTACTTC.

This chain connects TRBV9 to TRBJ2-3; D remains ambiguous. The CDR3 length is 10 residues. The V gene's germline CDR1 is SGDLS and CDR2 YYNGEE. V was cut by 5 bases and J by 6 bases, with 4 bases left in between. Here the CDR3 DNA reads TGTGCCAGCAGGGTGGATACGCAGTATTTT. Its translation is CASRVDTQYF.

The chain employs TRBV27 and TRBJ2-3; weak D call: TRBD2 (6 bases). This CDR3 is built from 14 residues. V was clipped by 6 bases and J by 6 bases, with 16 bases between them. Germline V gives CDR1 MNHEY, CDR2 SMNVEV (reference sequence). DNA for the CDR3: TGTGCCAGCAGCCGGAAGGACTATTGGGATACGCAGTATTTT. This translates into CASSRKDYWDTQYF.

The rearrangement joins TRBV5-4 to TRBJ2-5, with a tentative D call TRBD1 (5 bases). The CDR3 consists of 15 residues. The V gene lost 4 bases and the J gene lost 5 bases, with 18 bases spanning the gap. CDR1 SGHNT and CDR2 YYREEE come from the germline V gene (reference sequence). CDR3 nucleotides: TGTGCCAGCAGCGCGTCTTTTGCAGGGCAGGAGACCCAGTACTTC. It specifies CASSASFAGQETQYF.